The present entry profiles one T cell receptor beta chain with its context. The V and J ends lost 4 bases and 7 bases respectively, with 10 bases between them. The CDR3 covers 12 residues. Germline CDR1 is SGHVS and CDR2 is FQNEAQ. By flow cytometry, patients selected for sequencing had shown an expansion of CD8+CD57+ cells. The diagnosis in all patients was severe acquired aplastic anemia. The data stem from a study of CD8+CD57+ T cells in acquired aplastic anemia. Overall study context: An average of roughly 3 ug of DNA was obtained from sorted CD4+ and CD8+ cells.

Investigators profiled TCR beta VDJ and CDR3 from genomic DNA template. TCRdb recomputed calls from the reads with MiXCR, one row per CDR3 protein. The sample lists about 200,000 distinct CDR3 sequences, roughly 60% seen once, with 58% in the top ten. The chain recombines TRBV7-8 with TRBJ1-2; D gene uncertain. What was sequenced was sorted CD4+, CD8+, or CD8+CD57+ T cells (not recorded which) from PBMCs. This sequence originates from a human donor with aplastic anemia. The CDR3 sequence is CASSSHQFGYTF. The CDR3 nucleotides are TGTGCCAGCAGCTCACATCAGTTTGGCTACACCTTC.